This TCR beta chain appears in the sequencing data of a study of shared clonotypes between healthy human individuals. Sorted subsets were amplified in replicate PCRs using 200 ng DNA, about 30,000 T cell genomes. TCRdb keeps only in-frame clones here, not all; method: immunoSEQ multiplex PCR. The sample has 1.6 million or so clones, roughly 97% seen once; the top ten hold roughly 1.2%. General study points: At large depth, rarefaction still showed sorted-subset sequencing to be incomplete.

This CDR3 is built from 11 residues. The V end was cut by 2 bases, the J end by 7 bases, with 5 bases between. Per the germline V gene, CDR1 is MDHEN and CDR2 is SYDVKM. The CD4+ fraction was divided into a CD45RA+ naive subset and a CD45RA-negative memory subset. As concerns this clone: The antigen is undetermined. Other DNA sequences from this sample encode an identical CDR3 as well.

Sequencing was performed on naive CD4+ T cells sorted from blood. Subset noted: CD45RA+ positively selected. The rearrangement uses TRBV28 and TRBJ1-2; the D is unclear. The source is a man aged 25-45 years in good health. This CDR3 reads CASSLRGGYTF. The DNA of the CDR3 is TGTGCCAGCAGTTTACGGGGTGGCTACACCTTC.